The 32 T cell receptor beta chains reported below all come from one sample, sequenced in a study of blood T cell repertoires in COVID-19. Using immunoSEQ multiplex PCR, the repertoire was profiled, and TCRdb retains in-frame clones only, with some absent. This sample yields around 470,000 clones, of which 90% are seen a single time; more than 0.55% belongs to the top ten. Sequencing was performed on PBMCs or T cells enriched from blood (not recorded which). The receptors come from a man younger than 35 who had recovered from COVID-19.

In this sample, this clone turned up once. The rearrangement uses TRBV6-1 and TRBJ1-2; D not resolved. Trimming shortened V by 0 bases and J by 4 bases, and 12 bases separated the two germline ends. CDR3 length: 15 amino acids. The germline V gene has CDR1 MNHNS and CDR2 SASEGT. The CDR3 coding sequence is TGTGCCAGCAGTGAAGCAACCGGAGCCCTCTATGGCTACACCTTC. Amino acids: CASSEATGALYGYTF.

The chain links TRBV30 to TRBJ2-1; the match to TRBD2 covers 10 bases. This CDR3 spans 17 amino acids. The germline gives CDR1 GTSNPN, CDR2 SVGIG (reference sequence). V was clipped by 0 bases and J by 8 bases; unmatched bases: 13. The CDR3 DNA is TGTGCCTGGAGTGTCCCGCGGCCAGCGGGAGGGCCGGATGAGCAGTTCTTC. As protein: CAWSVPRPAGGPDEQFF.

The chain couples TRBV28 to TRBJ1-1, with TRBD1 identical over 7 bases. V dropped 6 bases and J dropped 5; count of bases not matched to a gene: 15. This CDR3 is built from 16 residues. Germline CDR1 is MDHEN and CDR2 is SYDVKM. CDR3 residues: CASSPGSTGVQTEAFF. CDR3 nucleotide sequence: TGTGCCAGCAGCCCTGGGTCCACAGGGGTTCAGACTGAAGCTTTCTTT. Supplemented by reference TRBV28 and TRBJ1-1, the full variable domain reads DVKVTQSSRYLVKRTGEKVFLECVQDMDHENMFWYRQDPGLGLRLIYFSYDVKMKEKGDIPEGYSVSREKKERFSLILESASTNQTSMYLCASSPGSTGVQTEAFFGQGTRLTVV.

V is TRBV4-1 and J is TRBJ1-2, with 9 bases identical to TRBD1. The CDR3 spans 16 residues. Germline V gene data show CDR1 as MGHRA and CDR2 as YSYEKL. J gave up 8 bases and V 6 bases, and 16 bases lay outside the gene matches. In DNA form, the CDR3 reads TGCGCCAGCAGACCTCCAGGACAGGGGTCACTTAAGGGCTACACCTTC. Translated, it gives CASRPPGQGSLKGYTF.

In its sample, this clone was seen once. The chain combines TRBV25-1 with TRBJ1-2; possibly TRBD1 for D (6 bases). Germline lookup yields CDR1 MGHDK and CDR2 SYGVNS. V was shortened by 6 bases and J by 0 bases, with 14 bases between the two germline ends. This CDR3 has 15 amino acids. The CDR3 DNA follows: TGTGCCAGCAGCCAAACAGGGTCAGCTAACTATGGCTACACCTTC. It is translated as CASSQTGSANYGYTF.

V and J are TRBV2 and TRBJ2-1, with D maybe TRBD2 (6 bases). Trimming shortened V by 8 bases and J by 1 base, and 12 bases separated the two germline ends. Per the germline V gene, CDR1 is SNHLY and CDR2 is FYNNEI. The CDR3 runs 14 residues. This chain's CDR3 is CASQRRGSYNEQFF. For the CDR3, the DNA is TGTGCCAGCCAGAGGCGGGGTTCCTACAATGAGCAGTTCTTC.

The DNA of the CDR3 is TGTGCCAGCAGCTTAGAGGGGCGGAACATGAACACTGAAGCTTTCTTT. Translation: CASSLEGRNMNTEAFF. The chain joins TRBV7-8 to TRBJ1-1, with D possibly matching TRBD1 (5 bases). V shed 1 base and J shed 0 bases, with 12 bases lying between them. The CDR3 is 16 amino acids. The V gene's germline CDR1 is SGHVS and CDR2 FQNEAQ.

V is TRBV28 and J is TRBJ1-5, with 7 bases that match TRBD1. V was pared by 2 bases and J by 0 bases, with 13 bases of the junction left unmatched. The CDR3 runs to 19 residues. Germline V gives CDR1 MDHEN, CDR2 SYDVKM. CDR3 loop: CASSLEVGGGQYSNQPQHF. DNA of the CDR3: TGTGCCAGCAGTTTAGAGGTAGGGGGCGGACAATATAGCAATCAGCCCCAGCATTTT.

A word on this clone: The sample has other DNA sequences that encode this CDR3 too. The chain uses TRBV2 and TRBJ2-1; 11 nucleotides line up with TRBD2. Losses at the gene ends were 9 bases for V and 2 bases for J; bases not matched to a gene: 6. The CDR3 has 15 amino acids. The V gene's germline CDR1 is SNHLY and CDR2 FYNNEI. The CDR3 is CASRVAGGPYNEQFF. The DNA for the CDR3 is TGTGCCAGTCGAGTAGCGGGAGGGCCCTACAATGAGCAGTTCTTC.

V and J are TRBV7-2 and TRBJ2-7; TRBD1 matches 7 bases. Germline V lookup: CDR1 SGHTA, CDR2 FQGNSA. This CDR3 has 15 residues. J lost 2 bases, V lost 2 bases, and 6 bases had no gene match. The CDR3 DNA reads TGTGCCAGCAGCTTACGACGTCAGGGGGCCTACGAGCAGTACTTC. Protein product: CASSLRRQGAYEQYF.

In DNA form, the CDR3 reads TGCAGTGCTAGTTTAGGGGGCCGGGACGAGCAGTACTTC. It translates to CSASLGGRDEQYF. The V gene is TRBV20-1, the J gene TRBJ2-7; 7 positions agree with TRBD1. J lost 5 bases, V lost 3 bases, and 7 bases had no gene match. The length of the CDR3 is 13 residues. Germline loops: CDR1 DFQATT, CDR2 SNEGSKA (reference sequence).

This clone was seen a few times. The chain recombines TRBV7-9 with TRBJ1-2; 7 bases line up with TRBD1. Germline V gives CDR1 SEHNR, CDR2 FQNEAQ (reference sequence). Trimming at V came to 0 bases and at J to 8 bases, leaving 3 bases not matched to a gene. This CDR3 comprises 13 residues. The CDR3 sequence: CASSLATGEGYTF. The CDR3 DNA reads as TGTGCCAGCAGCTTAGCAACAGGGGAAGGCTACACCTTC.

This clone was detected a few times. V gene TRBV3-1 (or the pseudogene TRBV3-2) combines with J gene TRBJ1-1, with D possibly TRBD1 on 6 matching bases. Trimming removed 2 bases from V and 8 bases from J, with 18 bases in between. Germline values: CDR1 LGHDT, CDR2 YNNKEL (reference sequence). The CDR3 is 15 amino acids. CDR3 DNA sequence: TGTGCCAGCAGCCAATGGGAGGGGGATCCCCAGGAAGCTTTCTTT. Amino acid sequence: CASSQWEGDPQEAFF.

This clone appeared once. The V call is TRBV6-6, the J call TRBJ2-2, with D perhaps TRBD2 (6 bases). The CDR3 is 16 amino acids. CDR1 and CDR2 from the germline V gene are MNHNY and SVGAGI (reference sequence). V was cut by 2 bases and J by 6 bases, with 16 bases left in between. The CDR3 protein is CASSYGNTGVAGELFF. The CDR3 bases are TGTGCCAGCAGTTACGGCAACACGGGGGTGGCCGGGGAGCTGTTTTTT.

Concerning this clone itself: Distinct nucleotide sequences in the sample also encode this CDR3. This chain's CDR3 is CASRTGNTEAFF. In nucleotides, the CDR3 is TGTGCCAGTAGGACGGGGAACACTGAAGCTTTCTTT. The V gene is TRBV19, the J gene TRBJ1-1; D gene unclear. Germline V gene sequence: CDR1 LNHDA, CDR2 SQIVND (reference sequence). This CDR3 contains 12 residues. Trimming removed 6 bases at V and 1 base at J, with 6 bases between.

The chain carries TRBV19 and TRBJ1-6, with TRBD1 as a possible D gene (5 bases). The ends were cut back, 10 bases at V and 6 bases at J, with 16 bases in the middle. The germline V gene has CDR1 LNHDA and CDR2 SQIVND (reference sequence). The CDR3 contains 14 residues. CDR3 loop: CATRDGGLNSPLHF. CDR3 DNA sequence: TGTGCCACGAGGGACGGGGGACTTAATTCACCCCTCCACTTT. The complete variable domain, with remaining parts taken from reference TRBV19 and TRBJ1-6, reads DGGITQSPKYLFRKEGQNVTLSCEQNLNHDAMYWYRQDPGQGLRLIYYSQIVNDFQKGDIAEGYSVSREKKESFPLTVTSAQKNPTAFYLCATRDGGLNSPLHFGNGTRLTVT.

The genes are TRBV4-1 and TRBJ2-7; 14 bases map to TRBD2. The length of the CDR3 is 15 residues. V shed 4 bases, J shed 3 bases, and the junction held 2 bases outside the gene matches. Per the germline V gene, CDR1 is MGHRA and CDR2 is YSYEKL. The CDR3, as DNA: TGCGCCAGCAGCCGGGGACTAGCGGGAGTCTACGAGCAGTACTTC. Amino acid sequence: CASSRGLAGVYEQYF.

The chain combines TRBV2 with TRBJ1-1; TRBD1 agrees at 8 bases. The CDR3 is made up of 15 amino acids. With 3 bases clipped from V and 1 base from J, the junction kept 4 bases outside the gene matches. In germline, CDR1 is SNHLY, CDR2 FYNNEI. The CDR3 loop reads CASSDQGAGNTEAFF. The CDR3 DNA reads TGTGCCAGCAGTGACCAGGGGGCAGGGAACACTGAAGCTTTCTTT.

On this clone: Other DNA sequences within the sample encode an identical CDR3. The chain couples TRBV18 to TRBJ2-1; 13 bases are a match to TRBD2. There are 15 residues in the CDR3. The ends lost 4 bases at V and 5 bases at J; junction bases unmatched: 2. Germline CDR1 and CDR2: KGHSH and LQKENI. In nucleotides, the CDR3 is TGTGCCAGCTCACGCGGACTAGCGGGGGACAATGAGCAGTTCTTC. It translates to CASSRGLAGDNEQFF. The full variable domain, in which reference TRBV18 and TRBJ2-1 provide the parts outside the CDR3, is NAGVMQNPRHLVRRRGQEARLRCSPMKGHSHVYWYRQLPEEGLKFMVYLQKENIIDESGMPKERFSAEFPKEGPSILRIQQVVRGDSAAYFCASSRGLAGDNEQFFGPGTRLTVL.

This clone appeared a single time. The rearrangement uses TRBV6-5 and TRBJ1-6; TRBD1 might be the D (6 bases). The CDR3 loop spans 12 amino acids. V was clipped by 8 bases and J by 10 bases, with 12 bases between them. Germline lookup yields CDR1 MNHEY and CDR2 SVGAGI. The CDR3 coding sequence is TGTGCCAGCCGGGGGGCAGGATCACCCCTCCACTTT. Translating gives CASRGAGSPLHF.

As concerns this clone: Other DNA sequences within the sample encode an identical CDR3. The chain uses TRBV3-1 (or the pseudogene TRBV3-2) and TRBJ2-3; TRBD2 matches 13 bases. Germline lookup yields CDR1 LGHDT and CDR2 YNNKEL (reference sequence). J was trimmed by 3 bases and V by 4 bases; bases with no gene match: 1. The CDR3 runs to 15 residues. CDR3 protein: CASSLGLAGTDTQYF. The CDR3 region has the DNA TGTGCCAGCAGCCTGGGACTAGCGGGAACAGATACGCAGTATTTT.

The chain combines TRBV29-1 with TRBJ1-5, with 9 bases fitting TRBD1. Unmatched junction bases numbered 7, after V lost 6 bases and J lost 4 bases. CDR3 length: 14 amino acids. Germline CDR1 reads SQVTM; CDR2 reads ANQGSEA. The CDR3 region has the DNA TGCAGCGTGGGGGGACAGGGAGGTAATCAGCCCCAGCATTTT. This translates into CSVGGQGGNQPQHF.

The V call is TRBV5-1, the J call TRBJ1-1; D might be TRBD1 (6 bases). With 9 bases removed from V and 0 bases from J, the gap between germline ends came to 18 bases. Germline V gene sequence: CDR1 SGHRS, CDR2 YFSETQ. The CDR3 consists of 15 residues. Here the CDR3 DNA reads TGCGCCAACCTAGCGGGGGCCGGGCTGAACACTGAAGCTTTCTTT. It translates to CANLAGAGLNTEAFF.

V gene TRBV5-1 combines with J gene TRBJ1-1; no reliable D call. The V and J ends lost 3 bases and 7 bases respectively, with 16 bases between them. This CDR3 has 14 residues. CDR1 is SGHRS, CDR2 YFSETQ, per germline. The CDR3 sequence: CASSSFVAGGEAFF. The CDR3 DNA reads as TGCGCCAGCAGCTCCTTCGTCGCCGGAGGTGAAGCTTTCTTT.

This chain uses TRBV19 with TRBJ1-5, with 8 bases fitting TRBD1. With V trimmed by 9 bases and J by 15 bases, 13 bases remained unmatched. In germline, CDR1 is LNHDA, CDR2 SQIVND (reference sequence). The length of the CDR3 is 12 residues. The CDR3 DNA reads TGTGCCAGCAGAACAACAGGGGGAAGTATGCATTTT. Protein product: CASRTTGGSMHF.

In its sample, this clone was seen a few times. The gene calls are TRBV4-1 and TRBJ1-3, with D uncertain. The CDR3 runs 12 residues. The germline V gene has CDR1 MGHRA and CDR2 YSYEKL. V lost 5 bases and J lost 2, with 4 bases in between. CDR3: CASSGTGNTIYF. CDR3 in DNA: TGCGCCAGCAGCGGCACTGGAAACACCATATATTTT.

The chain employs TRBV5-8 and TRBJ1-2; no firm D call. V was shortened by 1 base and J by 8 bases, with 18 bases between the two germline ends. CDR1 is SGHTS, CDR2 YDEGEE, per germline. This CDR3 contains 15 residues. CDR3 in DNA: TGTGCCAGCAGCTTGTTGGTCGCGCTTATCGGGGGCTACACCTTC. Protein: CASSLLVALIGGYTF.

This chain uses TRBV2 with TRBJ2-5; no clear D. Trimming left V 5 bases short and J 7 bases short, with 8 bases between. Germline V gene sequence: CDR1 SNHLY, CDR2 FYNNEI. The CDR3 length is 11 residues. CDR3 bases: TGTGCCAGCAGTCTCCGCGGGACCCAGTACTTC. It translates to CASSLRGTQYF.

The rearrangement links TRBV5-4 to TRBJ2-6; D uncertain. V was trimmed by 5 bases and J by 0 bases, leaving 3 bases between them. The CDR3 loop spans 13 amino acids. CDR1 and CDR2 (germline): SGHNT, YYREEE (reference sequence). The CDR3 here is CASRASGANVLTF. The CDR3 bases are TGTGCCAGCAGGGCCTCTGGGGCCAACGTCCTGACTTTC.

This clone turned up a few times. This rearrangement joins TRBV28 to TRBJ1-1; D might be TRBD1 (6 bases). The V end lost 6 bases, the J end lost 1 base, and 18 bases lay between the germline ends. This CDR3 is 16 amino acids long. Germline values: CDR1 MDHEN, CDR2 SYDVKM. In DNA form, the CDR3 reads TGTGCCAGCAGGGAACAGGGCGGTCTCCAGAACACTGAAGCTTTCTTT. It codes for CASREQGGLQNTEAFF. Full variable domain (outside the CDR3, taken from reference TRBV28 and TRBJ1-1): DVKVTQSSRYLVKRTGEKVFLECVQDMDHENMFWYRQDPGLGLRLIYFSYDVKMKEKGDIPEGYSVSREKKERFSLILESASTNQTSMYLCASREQGGLQNTEAFFGQGTRLTVV.

The V and J genes are TRBV7-2 and TRBJ2-2, with 7 positions matching TRBD1. The CDR3 totals 15 residues. Germline lookup yields CDR1 SGHTA and CDR2 FQGNSA. The junction had 4 bases not matched to a gene; V was cut back by 5 bases and J by 1 base. This CDR3 is CASSPGTVNTGELFF. In nucleotides, the CDR3 is TGTGCCAGCAGCCCCGGGACAGTGAACACCGGGGAGCTGTTTTTT. Full variable domain (remainder filled in from reference TRBV7-2 and TRBJ2-2): GAGVSQSPSNKVTEKGKDVELRCDPISGHTALYWYRQSLGQGLEFLIYFQGNSAPDKSGLPSDRFSAERTGGSVSTLTIQRTQQEDSAVYLCASSPGTVNTGELFFGEGSRLTVL.

The chain combines TRBV2 with TRBJ2-7; perhaps TRBD1 as D (6 bases). Trimming removed 3 bases at V and 4 bases at J, with 13 bases between. CDR1 and CDR2 (germline): SNHLY, FYNNEI. This CDR3 region has 14 residues. The chain's CDR3 is CASSEGRGRYEQYF. The CDR3 coding sequence is TGTGCCAGCAGTGAGGGCAGGGGCAGGTACGAGCAGTACTTC.